What follows describes a single TCR beta chain. The authors used 3500 ng of total RNA per TCR library. Reanalyzing the 5' RACE reads, TCRdb keeps one entry per CDR3 protein, without DNA. The sample's table shows about 160,000 distinct CDR3 sequences. This sample is part of a study of monozygotic twins with inflammatory bowel disease. This CDR3 contains 15 residues. CDR1 is ENHRY, CDR2 SYGVKD, per germline. This rearrangement joins TRBV10-3 to TRBJ2-1; TCRdb's D gene call, TRBD2, goes unchecked for lack of DNA. The sequenced sample was blood. This receptor was taken from a human donor with ulcerative colitis or Crohn's disease, or a healthy co-twin of an affected twin (not recorded which). CDR3 in amino acids: CAISGGPSVYNEQFF.